The rows below give T cell receptor beta chains drawn from one sample of a study of OX40 agonist ivuxolimab in advanced cancers. Repertoires were generated with immunoSEQ multiplex PCR, while TCRdb's copy carries only in-frame clones and drops some. The sample holds some 110,000 clones; roughly 90% are singletons and the top ten take 0.65% to 0.9%. The input for sequencing was CD4+ or CD8+ T cells sorted from blood, taken in a trial of the OX40 agonist ivuxolimab. The receptors stem from an adult with an advanced solid tumor such as melanoma, head and neck, liver or kidney cancer. The CDR3 runs from the conserved cysteine through the conserved F or W. The order of the fields is J gene, V gene, D gene, CDR3 protein, CDR3 DNA. The D gene is left open where the match is weak.

J gene: TRBJ2-1; V gene: TRBV29-1; D gene: -; CDR3 protein: CTTRGGSSYNEQFF; CDR3 DNA: TGCACCACGAGGGGGGGGAGCTCCTACAATGAGCAGTTCTTC
J gene: TRBJ1-2; V gene: TRBV25-1; D gene: -; CDR3 protein: CASSDRNNYGYTF; CDR3 DNA: TGTGCCAGCAGTGACAGAAATAACTATGGCTACACCTTC
J gene: TRBJ2-1; V gene: TRBV27; D gene: TRBD1; CDR3 protein: CASSLGQGFYNEQFF; CDR3 DNA: TGTGCCAGCAGCCTTGGACAGGGATTTTACAATGAGCAGTTCTTC
J gene: TRBJ2-3; V gene: TRBV28; D gene: -; CDR3 protein: CASSLRGSTDTQYF; CDR3 DNA: TGTGCCAGCAGTTTGCGCGGGAGCACAGATACGCAGTATTTT
J gene: TRBJ2-7; V gene: TRBV10-3; D gene: TRBD2; CDR3 protein: CAVGGGRGIRGEQYF; CDR3 DNA: TGTGCCGTCGGGGGGGGCAGGGGAATCCGAGGCGAGCAGTACTTC
J gene: TRBJ2-2; V gene: TRBV6-1; D gene: TRBD2; CDR3 protein: CASDLAGIGELFF; CDR3 DNA: TGTGCCAGCGATCTAGCGGGAATCGGGGAGCTGTTTTTT
J gene: TRBJ2-1; V gene: TRBV7-9; D gene: TRBD2; CDR3 protein: CASSLDTAGGSNYNEQFF; CDR3 DNA: TGTGCCAGCAGCTTAGACACAGCGGGAGGATCGAATTACAATGAGCAGTTCTTC
J gene: TRBJ2-3; V gene: TRBV28; D gene: TRBD1; CDR3 protein: CASSLWGQGRGSDTQYF; CDR3 DNA: TGTGCCAGCAGTTTGTGGGGACAGGGGCGGGGATCAGATACGCAGTATTTT
J gene: TRBJ2-2; V gene: TRBV7-9; D gene: TRBD2; CDR3 protein: CASSPGLALGTGELFF; CDR3 DNA: TGTGCCAGCAGCCCGGGACTAGCGCTAGGCACCGGGGAGCTGTTTTTT
J gene: TRBJ1-1; V gene: TRBV5-1; D gene: -; CDR3 protein: CASSPQTGMNTEAFF; CDR3 DNA: TGCGCCAGCAGCCCTCAAACAGGGATGAACACTGAAGCTTTCTTT
J gene: TRBJ2-7; V gene: TRBV19; D gene: -; CDR3 protein: CASSLGRGGYEQYF; CDR3 DNA: TGTGCCAGTAGCCTCGGAAGGGGCGGCTACGAGCAGTACTTC
J gene: TRBJ1-2; V gene: TRBV7-2; D gene: TRBD1; CDR3 protein: CASSLDTGTVRERGYTF; CDR3 DNA: TGTGCCAGCAGCTTAGACACGGGGACAGTTCGGGAGAGGGGCTACACCTTC